The clone carrying this T cell receptor beta chain appeared a few times. Its target is not known. The data stem from a study of naive and memory T cell subsets. Separate alpha and beta amplification began at the second PCR step. Cells stained for CD3, CD4, CD8, CD45RA, CD27 and viability were sorted into four CD45RA/CD27 subsets. Two oligonucleotides, mixed equimolar, formed the beta constant-region primer covering TRBC1 and TRBC2. The ligated cDNA underwent four PCR rounds using SP2 and nested alpha and beta constant-region primers. Ligation attached a single-stranded oligonucleotide with a 12-nucleotide UMI and the SP2 primer to the cDNA 3' end. TCRdb ran MiXCR on the UMI-ligation and nested PCR reads and lists one entry per CDR3 protein. The sample shows approximately 150,000 distinct CDR3 sequences, approximately 20% of them seen only once. General study results and limits: Naive repertoires, especially CD8, held a few larger clonotypes, possibly memory cells re-expressing CD45RA. Over 85% of naive TCR sequences appeared only once after error correction, unlike memory subsets.

Germline V CDR1 and CDR2: LGHNT, FRNRAP. Trimming at V came to 6 bases and at J to 3 bases, leaving 3 bases not matched to a gene. This CDR3 contains 14 residues. This TCR derives from a human donor in good health. The V and J genes are TRBV12-5 and TRBJ2-1, with 9 positions matching TRBD2. Sample: naive CD8+ T cells from blood. CDR3 coding DNA: TGTGCTAGTGGGGGACTAGCAGTCTACAATGAGCAGTTCTTC. Amino acid sequence: CASGGLAVYNEQFF. Variable domain in full (rest from reference TRBV12-5 and TRBJ2-1): DARVTQTPRHKVTEMGQEVTMRCQPILGHNTVFWYRQTMMQGLELLAYFRNRAPLDDSGMPKDRFSAEMPDATLATLKIQPSEPRDSAVYFCASGGLAVYNEQFFGPGTRLTVL.